This T cell receptor beta chain emerged from a study of blood T cell repertoires in COVID-19. J lost 0 bases, V lost 5 bases, and 8 bases had no gene match. The CDR3 loop spans 16 amino acids. CDR1 is SGHRS, CDR2 YFSETQ, per germline. Methods used by the authors: Estimated nucleated cell counts came from reference gene primer amplification. The data were produced by immunoSEQ multiplex PCR, yet TCRdb's version contains in-frame clones alone and is incomplete. V, J and clone size are those of that table, while D and trimming were read from the DNA. The top ten clones hold approximately 4.7% of a sample with around 250,000 clones, 80% to 85% of them seen once.

Sequences were obtained from peripheral blood. The V call is TRBV5-1, the J call TRBJ2-1; TRBD1 agrees at 7 bases. This receptor was obtained from a man between 50 and 59 years old with active or convalescent COVID-19. CDR3 protein: CASSSGQVSSYNEQFF. The CDR3 DNA reads as TGCGCCAGCAGTTCCGGACAGGTCAGCTCCTACAATGAGCAGTTCTTC.